The source of this T cell receptor beta chain is a study of cytomegalovirus exposure and HLA in healthy donors. Overall study results and limits: Available immune exposure information was restricted to CMV serostatus only. Generally TCR sequences proved uncommon, though certain public TCRs appeared in numerous donors. It was shown in a later analysis that HLA-associated TCR beta chains were more clonally expanded than other, equally common chains.

Donors counted as nominally healthy when sampled, yet unrecorded immune exposures were likely. This clone was seen more than once but under ten times. What it binds is not known. V shed 0 bases and J shed 1 base, with 13 bases lying between them. Germline-derived CDR1 and CDR2 are SGHNT and YYREEE (reference sequence). This CDR3 comprises 16 residues. The PCR contained 60 Vbeta and 13 Jbeta primers. Using immunoSEQ multiplex PCR, the repertoire was profiled, and TCRdb retains in-frame clones only, with some absent. The sample yields 100,000 to 150,000 clones, around four fifths seen once. This chain connects TRBV5-4 to TRBJ1-1; D may be TRBD1 (5 bases). This sequence was found in a boy between 5 and 17 years old in good health and CMV-seronegative. The material sequenced was PBMCs. The CDR3 nucleotides are TGTGCCAGCAGCTTGGATGACAGCGGGGGGAACACTGAAGCTTTCTTT. It encodes CASSLDDSGGNTEAFF. Full variable domain (rest looked up from reference TRBV5-4 and TRBJ1-1): ETGVTQSPTHLIKTRGQQVTLRCSSQSGHNTVSWYQQALGQGPQFIFQYYREEENGRGNFPPRFSGLQFPNYSSELNVNALELDDSALYLCASSLDDSGGNTEAFFGQGTRLTVV.